The rows below give T cell receptor beta chains drawn from one sample of a study of persistence of HIV-infected CD4 T cells. Clones were sequenced by immunoSEQ multiplex PCR, and TCRdb holds only the in-frame ones, with some missing. The sample consists of approximately 46,000 clones, 75% to 90% of them appearing once. These TCRs are of unknown antigen specificity. The specimen was CD4+ T cells sorted from PBMCs after approximately 20-hour stimulation, collected from a patient who received antiretroviral therapy. These receptors were obtained from an adult woman with HIV who was CMV-seropositive. The CDR3 runs from the conserved cysteine through the conserved F or W.

CASSELGTGTYGYTF	TRBV6-1	TRBJ1-2
CASQKREGGTQYF	TRBV6-5	TRBJ2-3
CASSLESGWLQETQYF	TRBV5-5	TRBJ2-5
CASSVAWTSERVTDTQYF	TRBV9	TRBJ2-3
CASIKGGFNEQFF	TRBV12-3/TRBV12-4	TRBJ2-1
CASSYQPQSSYNEQFF	TRBV7-2	TRBJ2-1
CASGYGPGDTQYF	TRBV12-5	TRBJ2-3
CASSPDRVNEQFF	TRBV5-1	TRBJ2-1
CASSSRQGFSGNTIYF	TRBV3-1/TRBV3-2	TRBJ1-3
CASSIGGSNQPQHF	TRBV19	TRBJ1-5
CASSPTWTGTATEAFF	TRBV9	TRBJ1-1
CASSSDGTGELFF	TRBV5-1	TRBJ2-2
CASSRRTSGGAGTQYF	TRBV6-6	TRBJ2-3
CASSWKGEGTEAFF	TRBV28	TRBJ1-1
CASSMGPDTEAFF	TRBV7-9	TRBJ1-1
CSVLRQVRRNTEAFF	TRBV29-1	TRBJ1-1
CASSPGQGMGGRVADTQYF	TRBV28	TRBJ2-3
CASRRQGGNEKLFF	TRBV28	TRBJ1-4
CASSDSGRLYNEQFF	TRBV9	TRBJ2-1
CASSLSSSGTEAFF	TRBV21-1	TRBJ1-1
CASSRDRLLPDRHGYTF	TRBV5-8	TRBJ1-2
CASSPGSTEKLFF	TRBV18	TRBJ1-4
CASSLWRGPNSNQPQHF	TRBV28	TRBJ1-5
CASAGQGAGELFF	TRBV7-3	TRBJ2-2
CASGEGLLSNQPQHF	TRBV2	TRBJ1-5
CASSQLQGNTEAFF	TRBV4-3	TRBJ1-1
CASSRKQGAGIRNTEAFF	TRBV14	TRBJ1-1
CASSLVQAYGYTF	TRBV28	TRBJ1-2
CASSQVPGAITGELFF	TRBV4-3	TRBJ2-2
CASSYMNTGELFF	TRBV9	TRBJ2-2
CASSAGGRGNTEAFF	TRBV28	TRBJ1-1
CASSQAQGYTF	TRBV16	TRBJ1-2
CASSEGTGGITGELFF	TRBV2	TRBJ2-2
CASSLRRTSGTYEQYF	TRBV28	TRBJ2-7
CASREGMGYGYTF	TRBV27	TRBJ1-2
CASSKTGSSSYEQYF	TRBV5-4	TRBJ2-7
CASSQEWAPNQPQHF	TRBV4-3	TRBJ1-5
CATSSPPGELFF	TRBV24-1	TRBJ2-2
CASSSSDRGSETQYF	TRBV7-7	TRBJ2-5
CAISRQGRAEAFF	TRBV10-3	TRBJ1-1
CASSPPSSYEQYF	TRBV18	TRBJ2-7
CASSPTPPYRATNEKLFF	TRBV18	TRBJ1-4
CASRASPDLWEKLFF	TRBV6-4	TRBJ1-4
CASSYSGTGGNEQFF	TRBV6-5	TRBJ2-1